This TCR beta chain stems from a study of cytomegalovirus exposure and HLA in healthy donors. Turning to this clone: No antigen is known for it.

Donors showed nominal health when sampled, although they likely had unrecorded immune exposures. After removal of 0 bases from V and 7 bases from J, the junction contained 9 bases not matched to a gene. This CDR3 has 16 amino acids. Looked up from germline, CDR1 is LGHNA and CDR2 is YNFKEQ. Study results and caveats: It has been reported that TCR beta sequences accurately predicted the HLA-A and HLA-B alleles of most subjects. Overall, approximately 150 TCR beta chains were annotated as cytomegalovirus-associated.

Both 60 Vbeta primers and 13 Jbeta primers went into the PCR. Measured with immunoSEQ multiplex PCR; TCRdb has only the in-frame clones, and not every one. The sample yields a few hundred thousand clones, roughly 80% seen once. The chain recombines TRBV4-2 with TRBJ2-7; 10 bases agree with TRBD1. The sequence derives from a man aged 30 to 45 in good health and CMV-seronegative. Sequencing was performed on PBMCs. The DNA for the CDR3 is TGTGCCAGCAGCCAAGAAAGGAGAGACAGGGGGCGGGAGCAGTACTTC. This encodes CASSQERRDRGREQYF.